Below are 4 T cell receptor beta chains sequenced from a single sample in a study of blood T cell repertoires in COVID-19. Clones were sequenced by immunoSEQ multiplex PCR, and TCRdb holds only the in-frame ones, with some missing. Of hundreds of thousands of clones in the sample, 85% to 90% were seen once. Specimen: peripheral blood. The receptors were sampled from a man between 65 and 85 years old with acute or convalescent COVID-19.

The chain joins TRBV2 to TRBJ2-7; 11 bases map to TRBD2. This CDR3 region has 15 residues. J lost 2 bases, V lost 6 bases, and 6 bases had no gene match. Germline lookup yields CDR1 SNHLY and CDR2 FYNNEI. The CDR3 DNA reads as TGTGCCAGCAGCCCGACTAGCGGGGTTACCTACGAGCAGTACTTC. The encoded protein is CASSPTSGVTYEQYF.

This chain uses TRBV4-1 with TRBJ2-3; 7 bases match TRBD2. The length of the CDR3 is 17 residues. The V gene end was trimmed by 1 base and the J gene end by 0 bases; junction bases not matched to a gene: 7. Looked up from germline, CDR1 is MGHRA and CDR2 is YSYEKL. Here the CDR3 DNA reads TGCGCCAGCAGCCAAGCCTTTCGAGCGGGGAGCACAGATACGCAGTATTTT. Translated, it gives CASSQAFRAGSTDTQYF.

CDR3 coding DNA: TGCGCCAGTCGGGACAGGAACCAATCTGGGGCCAACGTCCTGACTTTC. This gives the protein CASRDRNQSGANVLTF. The rearrangement uses TRBV5-1 and TRBJ2-6, with TRBD1 matching over 8 bases. Germline loops: CDR1 SGHRS, CDR2 YFSETQ. The J segment lost 1 base and the V segment lost 8 bases, leaving 8 bases of the junction unmatched. CDR3 size: 16 residues.

The chain carries TRBV20-1 and TRBJ2-1; D remains unclear. This CDR3 spans 11 amino acids. Per the germline V gene, CDR1 is DFQATT and CDR2 is SNEGSKA (reference sequence). V was trimmed by 4 bases and J by 4 bases, leaving 5 bases between them. CDR3 DNA sequence: TGCAGTGCTACGGAGTACAATGAGCAGTTCTTC. This gives the protein CSATEYNEQFF.